These 13 T cell receptor beta chains were all obtained from the same sample, sequenced in a study of blood T cell repertoires in COVID-19. Repertoires were generated with immunoSEQ multiplex PCR, while TCRdb's copy carries only in-frame clones and drops some. The sample holds about 200,000 clones, approximately 85% seen once. The sequenced sample consisted of PBMCs or T cells enriched from blood (not recorded which). These receptors came from a man in his forties or fifties with acute COVID-19.

This chain joins TRBV7-2 and TRBJ1-3, with 7 bases aligning to TRBD1. V was pared by 5 bases and J by 4 bases, with 5 bases of the junction left unmatched. CDR1 SGHTA and CDR2 FQGNSA come from the germline V gene. The CDR3 consists of 14 residues. The CDR3 here is CASSATGFGNTIYF. The DNA of the CDR3 is TGTGCCAGCAGCGCGACAGGGTTCGGAAACACCATATATTTT.

V is TRBV5-1 and J is TRBJ2-2; 8 bases line up with TRBD2. V trimming: 1 base; J trimming: 5 bases; junction bases outside the gene matches: 1. The CDR3 has 14 amino acids. CDR1 and CDR2 from the germline V gene are SGHRS and YFSETQ. CDR3 amino acids: CASSLSGSTGELFF. DNA of the CDR3: TGCGCCAGCAGCTTGAGCGGGAGTACCGGGGAGCTGTTTTTT.

The chain couples TRBV4-1 to TRBJ2-7; tentatively, D is TRBD1 (6 bases). The CDR3 spans 14 residues. The germline V gene encodes CDR1 MGHRA and CDR2 YSYEKL. V was shortened by 5 bases and J by 0 bases, with 11 bases between the two germline ends. The CDR3 here is CASSVHRVSYEQYF. In DNA form, the CDR3 reads TGCGCCAGCAGCGTACACAGGGTCTCCTACGAGCAGTACTTC.

This rearrangement joins TRBV4-1 to TRBJ2-1, with 8 bases that match TRBD2. Unmatched junction bases numbered 12, after V lost 0 bases and J lost 8 bases. The germline V gene encodes CDR1 MGHRA and CDR2 YSYEKL. This CDR3 contains 17 residues. In DNA, the CDR3 is TGCGCCAGCAGCCAAGATTTGACTAGCGCATGGAGTTATGAGCAGTTCTTC. Its protein product is CASSQDLTSAWSYEQFF.

The rearrangement uses TRBV27 and TRBJ1-2; 7 positions match TRBD1. The CDR3 has 12 amino acids. V lost 8 bases and J lost 6; bases outside the gene matches: 6. From germline, CDR1 is MNHEY and CDR2 SMNVEV (reference sequence). Written as DNA, the CDR3 is TGTGCCAGCTCGACAGGGTCTCATGGCTACACCTTC. It is translated as CASSTGSHGYTF.

The chain recombines TRBV29-1 with TRBJ2-6; D gene ambiguous. This CDR3 has 14 amino acids. Deletions cut 1 base from V and 0 bases from J, with 4 bases between. Germline V gene lookup returns CDR1 SQVTM and CDR2 ANQGSEA. CDR3 DNA sequence: TGCAGCGTTGAAGGAGGCTCTGGGGCCAACGTCCTGACTTTC. It translates to CSVEGGSGANVLTF.

The V call is TRBV18, the J call TRBJ1-1, with 8 bases lining up with TRBD1. V lost 5 bases to trimming and J lost 5 bases; unmatched junction nucleotides: 7. This CDR3 has 14 amino acids. Per the germline V gene, CDR1 is KGHSH and CDR2 is LQKENI. The CDR3 bases are TGTGCCAGCTCAAGCCTTCAGGGGGCGACTGAAGCTTTCTTT. Protein: CASSSLQGATEAFF.

This chain connects TRBV2 to TRBJ1-2, with 7 bases lining up with TRBD1. The V segment lost 6 bases and the J segment 2 bases; nucleotides outside the gene matches: 6. This CDR3 is built from 14 residues. Per germline, CDR1 SNHLY and CDR2 FYNNEI. The CDR3 is CASSNRGSNYGYTF. CDR3 sequence (DNA): TGTGCCAGCAGCAACAGGGGATCCAACTATGGCTACACCTTC.

With respect to this clone: The sample contains more than one DNA sequence encoding this CDR3. The chain joins TRBV18 to TRBJ2-5; the match to TRBD1 covers 7 bases. CDR1 KGHSH and CDR2 LQKENI come from the germline V gene. The trim removed 0 bases at V and 5 bases at J, leaving 3 bases unmatched. The CDR3 spans 14 residues. The chain's CDR3 is CASSPPRGGETQYF. CDR3 DNA: TGTGCCAGCTCACCACCGCGAGGGGGCGAGACCCAGTACTTC.

This clone was seen more than once but under ten times. V gene TRBV4-1 combines with J gene TRBJ2-7, with D possibly being TRBD2 (5 bases). V was pared by 5 bases and J by 7 bases, with 9 bases between. Germline assignment: CDR1 MGHRA and CDR2 YSYEKL. The CDR3 is made up of 11 amino acids. The CDR3 sequence: CASSSSGEQYF. CDR3 nucleotides: TGCGCCAGCAGCTCCAGCGGAGAGCAGTACTTC.

V is TRBV11-2 and J is TRBJ2-7; D remains unclear. Germline V lookup: CDR1 SGHAT, CDR2 FQNNGV. CDR3 length: 14 residues. V lost 7 bases and J 0 bases, leaving 13 bases between the germline ends. CDR3 sequence: CASTPTPVSYEQYF. CDR3 DNA sequence: TGTGCCAGCACTCCCACCCCGGTCTCCTACGAGCAGTACTTC.

The chain has TRBV6-5 and TRBJ2-7; a possible D gene is TRBD1 (5 bases). Germline V lookup: CDR1 MNHEY, CDR2 SVGAGI. CDR3 length equals 11 residues. V lost 6 bases, J lost 8 bases, and 11 bases lay in between. The CDR3 here is CASSSQGKQYF. Here the CDR3 DNA reads TGTGCCAGCAGCTCCCAGGGTAAGCAGTACTTC.

This chain connects TRBV27 to TRBJ2-1; 11 bases fit TRBD2. This CDR3 has 14 residues. Germline V gives CDR1 MNHEY, CDR2 SMNVEV (reference sequence). The junction had 0 bases not matched to a gene; V was cut back by 5 bases and J by 3 bases. The CDR3 region has the DNA TGTGCCAGCAGTACTAGCGGGAGCTACAATGAGCAGTTCTTC. Amino acid sequence: CASSTSGSYNEQFF.